Below, 10 T cell receptor beta chains from the same sample are listed, as sequenced in a study of blood T cell repertoires in COVID-19 (dated by TCRdb to about 2020). Library preparation employed the immunoSEQ multiplex PCR assay. TCRdb took over this immuneACCESS table, retaining in-frame rearrangements with V and J assigned. Such tables are incomplete; in checked studies, under half of the missing clones stem from an unresolved V gene, and the remainder is unexplained. In this sample the table shows about 290,000 clones, 86% of which occur a single time. Around 3% of the sample rests with the top ten. Sequencing was carried out using peripheral blood. These receptors came from a woman younger than 45 with active or convalescent COVID-19.

The V gene is TRBV5-1, the J gene TRBJ1-1; 8 bases map to TRBD1. The CDR3 has 15 residues. Germline values: CDR1 SGHRS, CDR2 YFSETQ. The ends lost 4 bases at V and 7 bases at J; junction bases unmatched: 12. The CDR3: CASSASWQGADEAFF. CDR3 nucleotide sequence: TGCGCCAGCAGCGCGTCGTGGCAGGGGGCGGATGAAGCTTTCTTT.

The V gene is TRBV7-9, the J gene TRBJ2-3, with TRBD2 identical over 14 bases. V shed 6 bases, J shed 4 bases, and the junction held 15 bases outside the gene matches. CDR3 length equals 19 residues. Germline lookup yields CDR1 SEHNR and CDR2 FQNEAQ (reference sequence). The CDR3 DNA is TGTGCCAGCAGAGCCACACGACGGCAGGGACTAGCGGGGGCAGATACGCAGTATTTT. Residues: CASRATRRQGLAGADTQYF.

V and J are TRBV19 and TRBJ1-6, with D possibly TRBD1 on 5 matching bases. The length of the CDR3 is 15 residues. V shed 4 bases and J shed 9 bases, with 16 bases lying between them. CDR1 LNHDA and CDR2 SQIVND come from the germline V gene (reference sequence). The CDR3 coding sequence is TGTGCCAGTAGTACCCGGACCCCCGGGGGTTCACCCCTCCACTTT. This encodes CASSTRTPGGSPLHF.

CDR3 loop: CASSLMASGVDTGELFF. The DNA of the CDR3 is TGTGCCAGCAGCTTAATGGCTAGCGGGGTTGACACCGGGGAGCTGTTTTTT. This sequence joins TRBV7-3 and TRBJ2-2, with 9 nucleotides matching TRBD2. CDR1 and CDR2 from the germline V gene are SGHTA and FQGTGA. There are 17 residues in the CDR3. Trimming took 1 base from V and 3 from J; bases not matched to a gene: 6.

V is TRBV11-2 and J is TRBJ2-1; 7 nucleotides align to TRBD2. Germline-derived CDR1 and CDR2 are SGHAT and FQNNGV. The CDR3 covers 15 residues. Losses at the gene ends were 0 bases for V and 9 bases for J; bases not matched to a gene: 8. The CDR3, as DNA: TGTGCCAGCAGCTTAGAGGGGGGGTTGGGTACTGAGCAGTTCTTC. Amino acids: CASSLEGGLGTEQFF.

The chain recombines TRBV3-1 (or the pseudogene TRBV3-2) with TRBJ2-7, with D possibly TRBD2 on 6 matching bases. The germline V and J ends were trimmed by 7 bases and 0 bases, with 10 bases remaining between them. This CDR3 is 13 amino acids long. CDR1 and CDR2 (germline): LGHDT, YNNKEL (reference sequence). This CDR3 is CASNHGSSYEQYF. CDR3 in DNA: TGTGCCAGCAATCACGGGAGCTCCTACGAGCAGTACTTC.

This rearrangement joins TRBV6-2 or TRBV6-3 to TRBJ1-5; 8 nucleotides align to TRBD1. The ends lost 0 bases at V and 7 bases at J; junction bases unmatched: 8. Germline CDR1 and CDR2: MNHEY and SVGEGT. The CDR3 totals 16 residues. This chain's CDR3 is CASSYSSGGRRQPQHF. The DNA for the CDR3 is TGTGCCAGCAGTTACTCCTCAGGGGGCCGACGGCAGCCCCAGCATTTT.

The chain couples TRBV28 to TRBJ2-7, with unresolved D. The CDR3 loop spans 15 amino acids. Trimming stripped 6 bases from V and 0 bases from J, with 15 bases between. The germline V gene has CDR1 MDHEN and CDR2 SYDVKM. The CDR3: CASSPGDSSSYEQYF. DNA for the CDR3: TGTGCCAGCAGCCCCGGTGACTCCAGCTCCTACGAGCAGTACTTC.

The rearrangement links TRBV7-2 to TRBJ2-3, with 8 bases identical to TRBD2. Germline trimming cut 1 base from V and 10 bases from J; bases unmatched to any gene: 10. The CDR3 runs 15 residues. CDR1 SGHTA and CDR2 FQGNSA come from the germline V gene. CDR3 protein: CASSLDRGGPSPQYF. Here the CDR3 DNA reads TGTGCCAGCAGCTTAGACCGCGGGGGGCCTTCGCCGCAGTATTTT.

The V gene is TRBV6-6, the J gene TRBJ1-5, with a possible D match to TRBD1 (5 bases). Trimming shortened V by 10 bases and J by 3 bases, and 10 bases separated the two germline ends. Germline-derived CDR1 and CDR2 are MNHNY and SVGAGI (reference sequence). This CDR3 contains 12 residues. CDR3 nucleotide sequence: TGTGCCACCAGGGCTGACAATCAGCCCCAGCATTTT. This gives the protein CATRADNQPQHF.